This entry concerns a single TCR beta chain. Its antigen is unknown. Library preparation employed the immunoSEQ multiplex PCR assay. The multiplex PCR relied on a mix of 60 forward primers for TCR Vbeta segments and 13 reverse primers for TCR Jbeta segments. A multiplex PCR assay on genomic DNA amplified the CDR3 region of rearranged TCR beta genes. On the Illumina HiSeq System, the amplified TCR beta libraries were sequenced as 87-base-pair reads. The study's own analysis went as follows. A later analysis tallied 75 million to 85 million unique TCR beta chains across the 610 or so repertoires, and approximately 11 million of those chains were shared by two or more donors. A nearest-neighbor algorithm error-corrected the raw reads and collapsed the reads into unique sequences, merging closely related sequences to remove PCR and sequencing errors. To assign V, D and J gene segments, CDR3 sequences were aligned to IMGT reference sequences. For a sequence to be retained, a match of at least six nucleotides was required to both a V gene segment and a J gene segment. A rearrangement was called productive if the CDR3 had no stop codons and remained in frame with V and J, and every other rearrangement was called non-productive. Following IMGT convention, CDR3 was defined as the stretch from the second conserved V-encoded cysteine to the conserved J-encoded phenylalanine. The earlier analysis of a few hundred of the donors excluded any sequence lacking an unambiguous match to a single V gene segment. An earlier analysis of 587 of the donors called V segments functional above 56.7% productive rearrangements and segregating when the between-donor standard deviation exceeded 5%. A statistical classification framework was developed to diagnose cytomegalovirus status using the catalog of TCR beta chain sequences. In a later analysis, TCR nucleotide sequences were compared against IMGT/GENE-DB human TR gene sequences so that V and J genes could be assigned. A later analysis assigned CDR3 sequences and most-parsimonious VDJ recombination scenarios with the TCRdist pipeline. A later analysis defined each TCR beta chain by its CDR3 amino acid sequence plus V-gene family, and excluded reads lacking a unique V-gene family. In a later analysis, 450 to 600 highly shared, low-generation-probability nucleotide sequences were removed to address suspected cross-contamination and a sequencing artifact. For each public chain, a later analysis derived a clonal expansion index from normalized ranks of inferred template counts within each repertoire. In a later analysis, generation probabilities were computed using a VDJ recombination model fitted to out-of-frame rearrangements, and the results were checked against IGoR. In a later analysis, hypergeometric tests were used to score TCR-TCR, TCR-HLA and TCR-CMV co-occurrence, with a repertoire-size bias correction applied to TCR pairs. A later analysis estimated false discovery rates by permuting HLA or CMV assignments 20 times. A later analysis grouped co-occurring TCRs with DBSCAN, adding TCRdist sequence similarity when clustering within HLA-allele-positive subsets. For co-occurrence clustering, repertoires with fewer than 30,000 or more than 120,000 public chains were excluded, along with four to six repertoires with anomalous nucleotide sharing. TCRdb stores this immuneACCESS table with in-frame sequences only. Part of the clones is absent; in the studies checked, under half of the shortfall reflects unresolved V genes, and no reason is known for the rest. D and trimming come from the DNA, and the V and J calls and clone size come from that table. The sample's clone listing holds tens of thousands of clones. The biggest ten clones account for 3% to 4.5% of the sample.

The cohort consisted of 666 healthy bone marrow donors. At the time of sampling, all cohort members were nominally healthy, though unrecorded immune exposures were likely present. The donor was CMV seropositive and belonged to the group of about 290 seropositive cohort members. A peripheral blood sample was provided by each donor, and peripheral blood mononuclear cells were used for TCR beta sequencing. Genomic DNA was extracted from the blood cell samples with the Qiagen DNeasy Blood Extraction Kit. The data were obtained in a study of cytomegalovirus exposure and HLA in healthy donors (dated by TCRdb to about 2017). Study-wide context: In an earlier analysis of under 750 of the donors, 250 to 350 Gb of sequence data and about 110 million unique TCR beta sequences from about 179 million T cells were reported. An early release that covered fewer than 800 HLA-typed donors contained approximately 320 gigabases of sequencing data and approximately 85 million unique TCR sequences. The genetic ancestry cluster associated with self-reported Caucasian donors included around 76% of the 300 to 400 genotyped donors. The study was designed to test whether signatures of past pathogen exposure could be identified by cataloging public T cell receptors. Using immunosequencing, the study profiled T cell repertoires from about 650 subjects and related those repertoires to cytomegalovirus serostatus. Along with the roughly 670-subject first cohort, a separate validation cohort of some 130 different subjects was used. To predict cytomegalovirus infection status, the study combined high-throughput TCR immunosequencing, statistical association of individual TCRs with disease status, and machine learning. A later analysis re-analyzed previously published TCR beta repertoires from 550 to 700 donors and added high-resolution HLA genotyping to study TCR occurrence patterns. The later analysis used no new phenotypic data to find candidate immune exposures, relying instead on TCR beta sequences and their occurrence across donors. In an earlier analysis of several hundred of the donors, high-throughput TCR beta sequencing was used to judge whether each TCR beta V gene segment behaved as functional or pseudogenic. Donor age, sex, ethnicity and CMV serostatus were compiled alongside the repertoire data. A later genetic analysis took genome-wide SNP genotypes for about three fifths of the roughly 670 donors and used that subset as a discovery cohort. All discovery cohort repertoires had been generated using a single sequencing platform. Both class I and class II loci were covered by HLA typing, at four-digit resolution. Typing coverage differed by locus: A, B, C, DRB1 and DQB1 were typed in about 620-640 donors, DQA1 in 500 to 550, DPA1 in 606, and DPB1 in just under 490. Several DR-DQ haplotypes were treated as single units for association and clustering because of strong linkage in the cohort. On average, roughly 200,000 unique TCR beta nucleotide sequences were sequenced per donor among a few hundred genotyped donors of the cohort, with roughly 18% of those sequences being non-productive. The research as a whole found: Correlated functional status among segregating V segments might be attributable to linkage disequilibrium, but an unknown experimental factor could not be ruled out. The study gave a list of under 200 TCR beta chains associated with cytomegalovirus. A later analysis found that TCR association rates varied across HLA loci, with DRB1 alleles showing the most associated TCRs and HLA-C alleles the fewest. A few of the identified cytomegalovirus-associated TCR beta chains were confirmed in vitro to be specific for cytomegalovirus antigens. Presence/absence analyses assumed roughly uniform sequencing depth across donors, an assumption that may not hold. When HLA alleles, especially DR and DQ, strongly co-occurred, TCR associations were difficult to assign to individual alleles. A cluster of highly shared sequence variants was judged likely to be a technical artifact of the sequencing pipeline. CMV serostatus was the only immune exposure information available for the cohort. Most CMV-associated TCR beta chains appeared to be HLA-restricted in a later analysis, and the HLA associations seemed to be driven largely by CMV exposure. Some IMGT-functional V segments, including TRBV6-2 and TRBV6-3, could not be told apart with the 87-base-pair reads, so those segments were excluded. According to the authors, the approach could potentially be generalized to other disease states and immunological phenotypes. A later genetic analysis reported fewer N-insertions in productive TCRs among donors in an Asian-associated ancestry cluster than the approximately 700-donor mean. In this cohort, only TCR beta chains were sequenced, and detectable features were limited by the absence of alpha or paired-chain data. A later analysis found that HLA-associated TCR beta chains were more clonally expanded and had lower generation probabilities than equally common non-associated chains. Specific HLA alleles were associated with 15,000 to 20,000 TCR beta sequences at a false discovery rate of 0.05 in a later analysis. In an earlier analysis of 587 of the donors, most TCR beta V segments appeared in productive rearrangements about 87% or about 30% of the time, broadly matching IMGT annotations. A later genetic analysis associated a missense DCLRE1C variant with V-gene and J-gene trimming of TCR beta chains, and an independent cohort replicated the association. A later analysis reported that several top co-occurrence clusters appeared linked to parvovirus B19, influenza, CMV and Epstein-Barr virus. Because some donors lacked HLA typing at each locus, the association tests relied only on the typed subset. Across donors, most TCR sequences were observed very rarely, whereas some public TCRs were present in many individuals. In both the original and validation cohorts, the classifier was reported to diagnose cytomegalovirus status with high specificity and sensitivity. Because counts were too low, about 18 rarely observed V segments, including chromosome 9 orphons, were excluded from the earlier analysis of under 650 of the donors. A further reported finding was that TCR beta sequences accurately predicted the HLA-A and HLA-B alleles for most subjects in the first cohort.

Spanning cysteine to phenylalanine, the CDR3 consists of 17 amino acids. This entry keeps only the CDR3 DNA: 51 bases, framed from base 1. V ends up 3 bases short and J 7 bases short, with an unmatched junction base count of 16. CDR1 and CDR2 were assigned from the germline V gene (reference sequence) as LNHDA and SQIVND. This TCR came from a young man in good health and CMV-seropositive. The sequence is built from TRBV19 and TRBJ2-7; 9 of the junction bases match TRBD2. Specimen: PBMCs. The nucleotide sequence reads TGTGCCAGTAGTATCTCTGGGCTAGCGGGGCGCGTGGTGGAGCAGTACTTC. This encodes CASSISGLAGRVVEQYF. When the CDR3 is completed using the reference TRBV19 and TRBJ2-7 genes on either side, the full variable domain is DGGITQSPKYLFRKEGQNVTLSCEQNLNHDAMYWYRQDPGQGLRLIYYSQIVNDFQKGDIAEGYSVSREKKESFPLTVTSAQKNPTAFYLCASSISGLAGRVVEQYFGPGTRLTVT.